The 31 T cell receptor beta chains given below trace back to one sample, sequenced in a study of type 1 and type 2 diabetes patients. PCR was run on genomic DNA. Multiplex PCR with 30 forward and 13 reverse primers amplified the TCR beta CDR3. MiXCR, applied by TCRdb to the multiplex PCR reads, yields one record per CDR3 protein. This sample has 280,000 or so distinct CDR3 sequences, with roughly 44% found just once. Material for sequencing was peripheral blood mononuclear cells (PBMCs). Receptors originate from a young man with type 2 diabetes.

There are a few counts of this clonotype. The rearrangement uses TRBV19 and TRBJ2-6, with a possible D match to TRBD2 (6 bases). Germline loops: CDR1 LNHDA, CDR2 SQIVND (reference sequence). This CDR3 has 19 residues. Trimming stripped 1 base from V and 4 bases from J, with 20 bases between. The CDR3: CASSIGSQGLHPGANVLTF. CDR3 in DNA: TGTGCCAGTAGTATAGGGAGTCAGGGACTCCATCCAGGGGCCAACGTCCTGACTTTC.

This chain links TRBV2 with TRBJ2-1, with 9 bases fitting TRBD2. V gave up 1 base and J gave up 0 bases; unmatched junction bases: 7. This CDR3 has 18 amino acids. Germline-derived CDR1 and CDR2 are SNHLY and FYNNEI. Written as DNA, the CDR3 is TGTGCCAGCAGTGAAGTAGCGACTAGCGGACCCTCCTACAATGAGCAGTTCTTC. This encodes CASSEVATSGPSYNEQFF.

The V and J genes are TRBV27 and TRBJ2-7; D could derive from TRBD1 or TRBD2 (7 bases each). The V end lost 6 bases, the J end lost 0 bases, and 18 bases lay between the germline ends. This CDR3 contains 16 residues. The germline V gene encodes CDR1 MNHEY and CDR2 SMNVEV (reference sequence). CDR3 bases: TGTGCCAGCAGCCAGGGGGGGGACAAAGTCTCCTACGAGCAGTACTTC. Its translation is CASSQGGDKVSYEQYF.

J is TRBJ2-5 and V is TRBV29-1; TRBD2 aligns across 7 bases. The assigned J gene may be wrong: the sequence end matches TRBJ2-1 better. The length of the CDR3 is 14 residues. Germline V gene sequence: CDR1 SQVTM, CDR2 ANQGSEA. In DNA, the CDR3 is TGCAGCGTTGAGAGGACTAGTAATACGGCCGAGCAGTTCTTC. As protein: CSVERTSNTAEQFF.

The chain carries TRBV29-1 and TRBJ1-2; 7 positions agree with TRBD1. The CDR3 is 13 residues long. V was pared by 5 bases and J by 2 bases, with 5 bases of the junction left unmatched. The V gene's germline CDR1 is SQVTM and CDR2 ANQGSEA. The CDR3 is CSVKGQVNYGYTF. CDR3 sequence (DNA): TGCAGCGTTAAAGGACAGGTCAACTATGGCTACACCTTC. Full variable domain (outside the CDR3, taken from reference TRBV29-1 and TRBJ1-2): SAVISQKPSRDICQRGTSLTIQCQVDSQVTMMFWYRQQPGQSLTLIATANQGSEATYESGFVIDKFPISRPNLTFSTLTVSNMSPEDSSIYLCSVKGQVNYGYTFGSGTRLTVV.

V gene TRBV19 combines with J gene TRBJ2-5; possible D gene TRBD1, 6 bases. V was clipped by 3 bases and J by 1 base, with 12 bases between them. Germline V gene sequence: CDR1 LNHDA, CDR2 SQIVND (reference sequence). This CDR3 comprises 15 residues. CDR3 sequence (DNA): TGTGCCAGTAGTATCCATCAGACAGGCCAAGAGACCCAGTACTTC. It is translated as CASSIHQTGQETQYF.

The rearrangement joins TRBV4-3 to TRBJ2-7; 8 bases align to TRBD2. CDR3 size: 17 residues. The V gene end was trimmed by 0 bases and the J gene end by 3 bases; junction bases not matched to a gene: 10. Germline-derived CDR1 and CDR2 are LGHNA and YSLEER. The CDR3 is CASSQDGGSSGSYEQYF. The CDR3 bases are TGCGCCAGCAGCCAAGATGGCGGCTCGAGCGGGAGCTACGAGCAGTACTTC.

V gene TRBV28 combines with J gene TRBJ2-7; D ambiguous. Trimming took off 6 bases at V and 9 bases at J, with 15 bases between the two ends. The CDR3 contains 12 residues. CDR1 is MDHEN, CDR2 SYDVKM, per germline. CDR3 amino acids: CASSRSGRTQYF. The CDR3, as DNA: TGTGCCAGCAGCCGCTCGGGCAGGACGCAGTACTTC.

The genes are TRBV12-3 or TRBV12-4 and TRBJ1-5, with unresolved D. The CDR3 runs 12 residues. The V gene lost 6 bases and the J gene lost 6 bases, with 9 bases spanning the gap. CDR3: CASRGVGQPQHF. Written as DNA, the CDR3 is TGTGCCAGCAGGGGAGTGGGTCAGCCCCAGCATTTT.

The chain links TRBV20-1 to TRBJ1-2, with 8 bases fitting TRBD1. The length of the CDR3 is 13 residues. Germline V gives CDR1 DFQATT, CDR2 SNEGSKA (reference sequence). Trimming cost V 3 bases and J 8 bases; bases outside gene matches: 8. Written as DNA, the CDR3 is TGCAGTGCTAGGAACGACAGGGGAGAAGGCTACACCTTC. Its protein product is CSARNDRGEGYTF.

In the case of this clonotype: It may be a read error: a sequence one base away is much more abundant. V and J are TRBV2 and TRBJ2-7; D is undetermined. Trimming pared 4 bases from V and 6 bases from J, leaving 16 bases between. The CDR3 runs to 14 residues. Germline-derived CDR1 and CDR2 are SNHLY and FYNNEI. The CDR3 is CASSALEPRSEQYF. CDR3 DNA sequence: TGTGCCAGCAGTGCTCTAGAACCAAGGTCCGAGCAGTACTTC.

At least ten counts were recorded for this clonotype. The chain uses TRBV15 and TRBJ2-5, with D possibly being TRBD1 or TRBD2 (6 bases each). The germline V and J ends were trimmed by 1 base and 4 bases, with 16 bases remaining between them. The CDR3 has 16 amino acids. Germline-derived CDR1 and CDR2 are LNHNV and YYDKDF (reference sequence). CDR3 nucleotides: TGTGCCACCAGCAGAGGGGGGCGGGTGCGGGGAGAGACCCAGTACTTC. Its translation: CATSRGGRVRGETQYF.

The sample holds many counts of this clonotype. The CDR3, as DNA: TGTGCAATCGGACGGGAGCGGAACCAAGAGACCCAGTACTTC. Amino acids: CAIGRERNQETQYF. This rearrangement joins TRBV30 to TRBJ2-5, with a weak D call TRBD2 (6 bases). Germline V gene data show CDR1 as GTSNPN and CDR2 as SVGIG (reference sequence). The CDR3 covers 14 residues. The full variable domain, completed using reference TRBV30 and TRBJ2-5, is SQTIHQWPATLVQPVGSPLSLECTVEGTSNPNLYWYRQAAGRGLQLLFYSVGIGQISSEVPQNLSASRPQDRQFILSSKKLLLSDSGFYLCAIGRERNQETQYFGPGTRLLVL.

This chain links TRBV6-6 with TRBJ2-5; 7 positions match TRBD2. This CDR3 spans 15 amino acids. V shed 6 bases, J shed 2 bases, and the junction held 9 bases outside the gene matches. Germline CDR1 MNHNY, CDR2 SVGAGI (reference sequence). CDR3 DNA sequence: TGTGCCAGCAGCTGGGGTAGCGGGTTACAAGAGACCCAGTACTTC. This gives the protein CASSWGSGLQETQYF.

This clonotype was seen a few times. The CDR3 sequence: CASRGRFNTGELFF. Here the CDR3 DNA reads TGTGCCAGCAGGGGCAGGTTCAACACCGGGGAGCTGTTTTTT. The chain recombines TRBV6-2 or TRBV6-3 with TRBJ2-2; D is uncertain. Germline V CDR1 and CDR2: MNHEY, SVGEGT. This CDR3 comprises 14 residues. V was shortened by 6 bases and J by 2 bases, with 10 bases between the two germline ends.

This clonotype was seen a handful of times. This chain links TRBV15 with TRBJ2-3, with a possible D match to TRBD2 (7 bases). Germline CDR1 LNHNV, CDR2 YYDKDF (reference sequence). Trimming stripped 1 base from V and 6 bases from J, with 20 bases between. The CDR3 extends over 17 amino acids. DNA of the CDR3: TGTGCCACCAGCAGAGTTCGTAAGGGGGGGCCGGCCGATACGCAGTATTTT. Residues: CATSRVRKGGPADTQYF.

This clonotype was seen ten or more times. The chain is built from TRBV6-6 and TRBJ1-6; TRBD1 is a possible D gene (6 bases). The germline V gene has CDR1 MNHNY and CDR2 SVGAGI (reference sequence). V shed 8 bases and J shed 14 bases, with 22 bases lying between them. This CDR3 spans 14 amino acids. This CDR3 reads CASVVGDNPIALHF. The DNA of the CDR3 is TGTGCCAGCGTCGTTGGGGACAACCCCATTGCCCTCCACTTT.

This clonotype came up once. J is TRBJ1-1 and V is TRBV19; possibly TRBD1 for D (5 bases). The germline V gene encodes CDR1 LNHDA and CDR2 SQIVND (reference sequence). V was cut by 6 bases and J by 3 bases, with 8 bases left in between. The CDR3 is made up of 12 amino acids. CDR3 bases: TGTGCCAGTAGACAGGACTACACTGAAGCTTTCTTT. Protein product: CASRQDYTEAFF.

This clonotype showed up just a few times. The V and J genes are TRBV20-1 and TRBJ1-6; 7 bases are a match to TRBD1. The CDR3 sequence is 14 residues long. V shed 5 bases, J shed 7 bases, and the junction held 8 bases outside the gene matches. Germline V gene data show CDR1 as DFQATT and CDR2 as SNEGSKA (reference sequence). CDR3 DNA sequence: TGCAGTGCTCAGAGGGGGCTTGGGAATTCACCCCTCCACTTT. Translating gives CSAQRGLGNSPLHF.

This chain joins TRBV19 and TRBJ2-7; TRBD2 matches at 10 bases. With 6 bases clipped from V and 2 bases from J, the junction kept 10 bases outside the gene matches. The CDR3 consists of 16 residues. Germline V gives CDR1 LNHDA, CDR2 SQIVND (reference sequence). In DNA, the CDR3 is TGTGCCAGTAGGAGACAAATAGCGGGGGGTCCCTACGAGCAGTACTTC. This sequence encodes CASRRQIAGGPYEQYF.

CDR3 bases: TGTGCCACCAGCAGAGATGACGGAGGGCATGGCTACACCTTC. It specifies CATSRDDGGHGYTF. This chain connects TRBV15 to TRBJ1-2; D call uncertain. The V end was cut by 0 bases, the J end by 6 bases, with 11 bases between. This CDR3 spans 14 amino acids. CDR1 and CDR2 from the germline V gene are LNHNV and YYDKDF (reference sequence).

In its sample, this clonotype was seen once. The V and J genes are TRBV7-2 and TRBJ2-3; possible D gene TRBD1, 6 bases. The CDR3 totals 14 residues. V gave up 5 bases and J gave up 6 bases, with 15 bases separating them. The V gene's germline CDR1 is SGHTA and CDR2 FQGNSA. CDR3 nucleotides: TGTGCCAGCAGCCAAGGCCAGGGGTTCGATACGCAGTATTTT. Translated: CASSQGQGFDTQYF.

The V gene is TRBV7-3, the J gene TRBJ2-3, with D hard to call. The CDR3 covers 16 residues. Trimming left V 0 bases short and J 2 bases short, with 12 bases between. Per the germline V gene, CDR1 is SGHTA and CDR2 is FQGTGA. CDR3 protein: CASSLTVGVDTDTQYF. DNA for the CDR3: TGTGCCAGCAGCTTAACTGTTGGAGTAGACACAGATACGCAGTATTTT.

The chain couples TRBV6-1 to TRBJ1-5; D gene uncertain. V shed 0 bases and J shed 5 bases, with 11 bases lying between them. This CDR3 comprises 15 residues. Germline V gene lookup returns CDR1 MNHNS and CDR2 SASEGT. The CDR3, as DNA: TGTGCCAGCAGTGAAGCGGGAGGGCGCGATCAGCCCCAGCATTTT. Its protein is CASSEAGGRDQPQHF.

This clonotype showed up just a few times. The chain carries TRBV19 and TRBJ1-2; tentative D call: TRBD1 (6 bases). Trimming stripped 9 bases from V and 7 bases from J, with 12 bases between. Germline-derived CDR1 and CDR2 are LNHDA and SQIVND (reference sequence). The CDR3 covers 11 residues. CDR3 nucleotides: TGTGCCAGCAGCTTAGGGGGTGGCTACACCTTC. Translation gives CASSLGGGYTF.

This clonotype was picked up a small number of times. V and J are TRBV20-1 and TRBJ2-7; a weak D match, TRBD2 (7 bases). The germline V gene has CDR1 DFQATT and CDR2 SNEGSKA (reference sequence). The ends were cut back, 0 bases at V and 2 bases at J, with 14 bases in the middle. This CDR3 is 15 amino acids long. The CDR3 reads CSARDRGGSTYEQYF. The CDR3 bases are TGCAGTGCTAGAGATAGGGGGGGGTCGACCTACGAGCAGTACTTC.

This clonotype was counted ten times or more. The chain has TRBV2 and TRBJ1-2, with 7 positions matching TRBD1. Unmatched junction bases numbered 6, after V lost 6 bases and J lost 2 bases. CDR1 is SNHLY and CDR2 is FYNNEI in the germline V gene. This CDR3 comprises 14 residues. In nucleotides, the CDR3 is TGTGCCAGCAGCGCTACGGACAGGAACTATGGCTACACCTTC. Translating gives CASSATDRNYGYTF.

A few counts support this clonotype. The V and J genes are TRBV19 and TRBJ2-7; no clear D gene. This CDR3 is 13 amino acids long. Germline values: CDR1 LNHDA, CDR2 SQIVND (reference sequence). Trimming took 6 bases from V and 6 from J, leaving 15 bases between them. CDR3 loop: CASSINQGLEQYF. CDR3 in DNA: TGTGCCAGTAGCATAAACCAAGGGCTCGAGCAGTACTTC. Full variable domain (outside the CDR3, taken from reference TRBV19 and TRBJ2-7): DGGITQSPKYLFRKEGQNVTLSCEQNLNHDAMYWYRQDPGQGLRLIYYSQIVNDFQKGDIAEGYSVSREKKESFPLTVTSAQKNPTAFYLCASSINQGLEQYFGPGTRLTVT.

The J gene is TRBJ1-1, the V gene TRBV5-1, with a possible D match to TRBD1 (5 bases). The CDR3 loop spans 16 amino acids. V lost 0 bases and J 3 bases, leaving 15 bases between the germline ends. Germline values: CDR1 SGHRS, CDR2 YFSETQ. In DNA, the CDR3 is TGCGCCAGCAGCTTGGCAGAGGGGAGACGGCACACTGAAGCTTTCTTT. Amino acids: CASSLAEGRRHTEAFF. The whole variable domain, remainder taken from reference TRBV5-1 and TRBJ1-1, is KAGVTQTPRYLIKTRGQQVTLSCSPISGHRSVSWYQQTPGQGLQFLFEYFSETQRNKGNFPGRFSGRQFSNSRSEMNVSTLELGDSALYLCASSLAEGRRHTEAFFGQGTRLTVV.

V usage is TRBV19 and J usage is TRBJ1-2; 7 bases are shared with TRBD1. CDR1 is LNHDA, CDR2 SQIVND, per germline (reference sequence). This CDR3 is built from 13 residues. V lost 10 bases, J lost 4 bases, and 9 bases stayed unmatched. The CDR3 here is CATHGQAGYGYTF. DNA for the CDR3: TGTGCCACTCACGGACAGGCCGGCTATGGCTACACCTTC.

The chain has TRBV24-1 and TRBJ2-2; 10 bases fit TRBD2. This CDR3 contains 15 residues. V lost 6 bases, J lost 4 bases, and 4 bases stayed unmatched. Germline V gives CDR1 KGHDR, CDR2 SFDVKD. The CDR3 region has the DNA TGTGCCACCAGTTTTAGCGGGGGGCGCACCGGGGAGCTGTTTTTT. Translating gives CATSFSGGRTGELFF.